A single sample is the source of the 9 T cell receptor beta chains below, sequenced in a study of control samples from healthy donors and cancer patients. TCRdb keeps only in-frame clones here, not all; method: immunoSEQ multiplex PCR. The table shows around 250,000 clones, with 82% occurring only once. Source material: PBMCs. The receptors stem from a woman aged 60-75 years with lung cancer.

This clone was picked up a small number of times. This rearrangement joins TRBV28 to TRBJ1-4, with 8 nucleotides matching TRBD1. Trimming took 5 bases from V and 5 from J; bases not matched to a gene: 4. Germline CDR1 MDHEN, CDR2 SYDVKM. This CDR3 has 14 residues. This chain's CDR3 is CASSIQGVNEKLFF. CDR3 nucleotide sequence: TGTGCCAGCAGTATACAGGGGGTGAATGAAAAACTGTTTTTT.

The rearrangement uses TRBV10-1 and TRBJ1-5; TRBD1 is a possible D gene (6 bases). The CDR3 extends over 15 amino acids. Trimming cost V 2 bases and J 4 bases, with 12 bases left between them. Looked up from germline, CDR1 is WNHNN and CDR2 is SYGVQD (reference sequence). The CDR3 protein is CASSERDTLNQPQHF. CDR3 in DNA: TGCGCCAGCAGTGAGAGGGACACCTTGAATCAGCCCCAGCATTTT.

This clone appeared a few times. V is TRBV5-1 and J is TRBJ2-5, with 10 bases matching TRBD2. The CDR3 totals 16 residues. Germline trimming cut 0 bases from V and 1 base from J; bases unmatched to any gene: 3. Germline CDR1 is SGHRS and CDR2 is YFSETQ. The CDR3 DNA follows: TGCGCCAGCAGCTTGGGGGCTAGCGGGGGCCAAGAGACCCAGTACTTC. This translates into CASSLGASGGQETQYF.

The CDR3 sequence: CASSLDFGEGEETQYF. In DNA form, the CDR3 reads TGCGCCAGCAGCTTGGACTTTGGGGAGGGAGAAGAGACCCAGTACTTC. This chain connects TRBV5-1 to TRBJ2-5; 7 nucleotides agree with TRBD2. V shed 0 bases and J 3 bases; nucleotides not matched to a gene: 8. CDR1 is SGHRS and CDR2 is YFSETQ in the germline V gene. This CDR3 region has 16 residues.

The gene calls are TRBV7-2 and TRBJ1-5; 7 nucleotides match TRBD1. This CDR3 has 16 residues. CDR1 is SGHTA, CDR2 FQGNSA, per germline. V dropped 5 bases and J dropped 5; count of bases not matched to a gene: 12. The CDR3 coding sequence is TGTGCCAGCAGCGGCCAGACAGGGTTGGGCTATCAGCCCCAGCATTTT. This codes for CASSGQTGLGYQPQHF.

J is TRBJ1-2 and V is TRBV28; TRBD1 aligns across 10 bases. With V trimmed by 10 bases and J by 2 bases, 13 bases remained unmatched. The germline V gene encodes CDR1 MDHEN and CDR2 SYDVKM. This CDR3 region has 16 residues. CDR3 region: CATQPGQGRGNYGYTF. CDR3 sequence (DNA): TGTGCCACCCAGCCGGGACAGGGGAGGGGAAACTATGGCTACACCTTC.

The chain has TRBV2 and TRBJ1-5; no definite D call. Trimming removed 0 bases from V and 11 bases from J, with 17 bases in between. The V gene's germline CDR1 is SNHLY and CDR2 FYNNEI. CDR3 length equals 15 residues. The CDR3 coding sequence is TGTGCCAGCAGTGAAGCCAGGAAACCCTATTCGGCCCAGCATTTT. Translation: CASSEARKPYSAQHF.

This chain connects TRBV7-9 to TRBJ2-1; the match to TRBD2 covers 9 bases. CDR3 length equals 18 residues. Germline V gives CDR1 SEHNR, CDR2 FQNEAQ (reference sequence). With V trimmed by 4 bases and J by 0 bases, 10 bases remained unmatched. CDR3 nucleotide sequence: TGTGCCAGCAGCTCCATTATTCTTAGCGGGAGCTCCTACAATGAGCAGTTCTTC. Protein product: CASSSIILSGSSYNEQFF.

The chain carries TRBV18 and TRBJ1-6, with 10 nucleotides matching TRBD1. V shed 5 bases, J shed 7 bases, and the junction held 2 bases outside the gene matches. In germline, CDR1 is KGHSH, CDR2 LQKENI. There are 14 residues in the CDR3. CDR3 bases: TGTGCCAGCTCAACGGGACAGGGGAATTCACCCCTCCACTTT. This sequence encodes CASSTGQGNSPLHF.